Below are 24 T cell receptor beta chains sequenced from a single sample in a study of blood T cell repertoires in COVID-19. Produced via immunoSEQ multiplex PCR; TCRdb's table is partial and in-frame only. The profile shows some 150,000 clones, approximately 86% of them singletons. What was sequenced was peripheral blood. All receptors derive from a woman aged 55-70 years with acute or convalescent COVID-19.

The CDR3 nucleotides read TGTGCCAGCAGCCAATTCAGGGCCAGCACAGATACGCAGTATTTT. Protein sequence: CASSQFRASTDTQYF. The chain couples TRBV3-1 (or the pseudogene TRBV3-2) to TRBJ2-3; TRBD1 is a possible D gene (5 bases). V shed 2 bases and J shed 0 bases, with 9 bases lying between them. The CDR3 contains 15 residues. Germline CDR1 is LGHDT and CDR2 is YNNKEL (reference sequence).

V gene TRBV6-1 combines with J gene TRBJ2-7; TRBD2 might be the D (6 bases). The CDR3 spans 15 residues. Per germline, CDR1 MNHNS and CDR2 SASEGT. The V and J ends lost 2 bases and 0 bases respectively, with 11 bases between them. The chain's CDR3 is CASSEWRDDSYEQYF. In DNA form, the CDR3 reads TGTGCCAGCAGTGAATGGAGGGATGACTCCTACGAGCAGTACTTC.

The V and J genes are TRBV7-2 and TRBJ1-5; 7 bases fit TRBD1. The CDR3 loop spans 15 amino acids. From germline, CDR1 is SGHTA and CDR2 FQGNSA. The ends lost 5 bases at V and 1 base at J; junction bases unmatched: 5. The DNA of the CDR3 is TGTGCCAGCAGCCCGACAGGGTGGAGCAATCAGCCCCAGCATTTT. It yields the protein CASSPTGWSNQPQHF.

The V and J genes are TRBV19 and TRBJ2-7, with 11 bases aligning to TRBD2. The CDR3 is made up of 15 amino acids. Trimming took 6 bases from V and 1 from J; bases not matched to a gene: 5. Germline CDR1 and CDR2: LNHDA and SQIVND (reference sequence). CDR3 residues: CASRETSGGSYEQYF. DNA for the CDR3: TGTGCCAGTAGGGAAACTAGCGGGGGATCCTACGAGCAGTACTTC.

V usage is TRBV6-2 or TRBV6-3 and J usage is TRBJ2-2, with 9 bases matching TRBD1. This CDR3 is built from 19 residues. The germline V gene encodes CDR1 MNHEY and CDR2 SVGEGT. V shed 0 bases, J shed 1 base, and the junction held 9 bases outside the gene matches. This chain's CDR3 is CASSYSPFTTGGNTGELFF. The CDR3 nucleotides are TGTGCCAGCAGTTACTCGCCTTTTACGACAGGGGGGAACACCGGGGAGCTGTTTTTT.

The CDR3 loop is CASSLGGVGAQPQHF. DNA of the CDR3: TGTGCCAGCAGCTTAGGGGGGGTTGGGGCTCAGCCCCAGCATTTT. V and J are TRBV7-2 and TRBJ1-5; D may be TRBD1 (5 bases). V gave up 1 base and J gave up 6 bases, with 13 bases separating them. Germline V gives CDR1 SGHTA, CDR2 FQGNSA. The CDR3 is 15 residues long.

Concerning this clone: A junction boundary mismatches the germline segment, possibly from a read error. The CDR3 loop is CASSLAQTGGNSPLHF. CDR3 in DNA: TGTGCCAGCAGCCTAGCCCAGACAGGGGGAAATTCACCCCTCCACTTT. The V and J genes are TRBV7-9 and TRBJ1-6; 9 nucleotides match TRBD1. The length of the CDR3 is 16 residues. Per the germline V gene, CDR1 is SEHNR and CDR2 is FQNEAQ (reference sequence).

The chain uses TRBV7-8 and TRBJ1-2; D unresolved. From germline, CDR1 is SGHVS and CDR2 FQNEAQ. V was clipped by 5 bases and J by 2 bases, with 12 bases between them. CDR3 size: 14 residues. CDR3 DNA sequence: TGTGCCAGCAGCCCCCAGACAAGCAACTATGGCTACACCTTC. Its translation: CASSPQTSNYGYTF.

This chain links TRBV19 with TRBJ2-2; a possible D gene is TRBD1 (6 bases). This CDR3 has 16 residues. Trimming cost V 7 bases and J 5 bases, with 20 bases left between them. Per the germline V gene, CDR1 is LNHDA and CDR2 is SQIVND (reference sequence). In nucleotides, the CDR3 is TGTGCCAGTACCTCTCCCCGGGGACAAAGTACCGGGGAGCTGTTTTTT. Amino acids: CASTSPRGQSTGELFF. Drawing the rest from reference TRBV19 and TRBJ2-2, the complete variable domain is DGGITQSPKYLFRKEGQNVTLSCEQNLNHDAMYWYRQDPGQGLRLIYYSQIVNDFQKGDIAEGYSVSREKKESFPLTVTSAQKNPTAFYLCASTSPRGQSTGELFFGEGSRLTVL.

The chain uses TRBV5-4 and TRBJ1-2; TRBD1 agrees at 7 bases. Germline CDR1 reads SGHNT; CDR2 reads YYREEE (reference sequence). V was pared by 4 bases and J by 7 bases, with 4 bases of the junction left unmatched. The CDR3 is made up of 12 amino acids. DNA of the CDR3: TGTGCCAGCAGCCCGGACAGGTTTGGCTACACCTTC. Amino acids: CASSPDRFGYTF.

This chain uses TRBV5-1 with TRBJ2-5; D is perhaps TRBD2 (5 bases). This CDR3 is built from 14 residues. CDR1 is SGHRS and CDR2 is YFSETQ in the germline V gene. Trimming pared 5 bases from V and 1 base from J, leaving 12 bases between. CDR3 amino acids: CASRIASIQETQYF. For the CDR3, the DNA is TGCGCCAGCAGGATAGCGTCCATCCAAGAGACCCAGTACTTC.

The V gene is TRBV28, the J gene TRBJ2-7, with D maybe TRBD2 (5 bases). Germline CDR1 is MDHEN and CDR2 is SYDVKM. Trimming stripped 0 bases from V and 5 bases from J, with 8 bases between. This CDR3 spans 13 amino acids. The CDR3 DNA follows: TGTGCCAGCAGTTTATGGAAGAGGGACGAGCAGTACTTC. Amino acids: CASSLWKRDEQYF.

V and J are TRBV10-3 and TRBJ2-5, with 8 bases that match TRBD1. J was trimmed by 5 bases and V by 5 bases; bases with no gene match: 4. Germline loops: CDR1 ENHRY, CDR2 SYGVKD. The CDR3 length is 13 residues. CDR3 sequence (DNA): TGTGCCATCAGTTCAGGGGGCCGGGAGACCCAGTACTTC. It specifies CAISSGGRETQYF.

This clone was seen a handful of times. The gene calls are TRBV6-1 and TRBJ1-2; a possible D gene is TRBD1 (5 bases). V was trimmed by 2 bases and J by 8 bases, leaving 12 bases between them. The CDR3 is made up of 13 amino acids. The germline V gene has CDR1 MNHNS and CDR2 SASEGT. The CDR3 DNA sequence: TGTGCCAGCAGTGAATATCAGGGATGGGGCTACACCTTC. Its protein is CASSEYQGWGYTF.

This chain links TRBV30 with TRBJ1-2, with 7 positions matching TRBD1. J lost 6 bases, V lost 0 bases, and 1 base had no gene match. Germline V gene lookup returns CDR1 GTSNPN and CDR2 SVGIG (reference sequence). This CDR3 has 12 residues. The CDR3 nucleotides are TGTGCCTGGAGTGTAGGGGGCGATGGCTACACCTTC. It specifies CAWSVGGDGYTF.

The chain uses TRBV6-2 or TRBV6-3 and TRBJ1-6; 10 bases map to TRBD1. CDR1 is MNHEY and CDR2 is SVGEGT in the germline V gene. The V gene end was trimmed by 8 bases and the J gene end by 14 bases; junction bases not matched to a gene: 12. The length of the CDR3 is 14 residues. CDR3 amino acids: CASRPGTGDLTLHF. The CDR3 DNA reads TGTGCCAGCCGCCCCGGGACAGGGGATTTGACCCTCCACTTT.

This chain connects TRBV6-2 or TRBV6-3 to TRBJ2-5; 7 nucleotides line up with TRBD2. CDR3 length equals 15 residues. Germline V gives CDR1 MNHEY, CDR2 SVGEGT. V lost 2 bases to trimming and J lost 4 bases; unmatched junction nucleotides: 7. The CDR3 DNA is TGTGCCAGCAGTTACCTTGGGGGGGGTCGAGAGACCCAGTACTTC. This gives the protein CASSYLGGGRETQYF.

The chain uses TRBV5-1 and TRBJ2-1, with D possibly being TRBD2 (7 bases). The CDR3 consists of 19 residues. V was clipped by 7 bases and J by 4 bases, with 30 bases between them. Germline CDR1 is SGHRS and CDR2 is YFSETQ. CDR3 residues: CASRGTKRGGGQLYNEQFF. DNA of the CDR3: TGCGCCAGCCGGGGGACCAAACGGGGCGGGGGCCAACTTTACAATGAGCAGTTCTTC.

V usage is TRBV6-5 and J usage is TRBJ2-7; 8 nucleotides agree with TRBD1. Germline-derived CDR1 and CDR2 are MNHEY and SVGAGI. Unmatched junction bases numbered 12, after V lost 4 bases and J lost 4 bases. CDR3 length: 16 amino acids. The CDR3 reads CASSLGQAHRGYEQYF. CDR3 DNA sequence: TGTGCCAGCAGTTTGGGACAGGCCCACAGGGGGTACGAGCAGTACTTC.

The chain has TRBV30 and TRBJ1-3; D remains ambiguous. The ends were cut back, 0 bases at V and 7 bases at J, with 13 bases in the middle. The length of the CDR3 is 14 residues. Germline V gives CDR1 GTSNPN, CDR2 SVGIG (reference sequence). The CDR3 region is CAWSVPGGWNTIYF. The CDR3 DNA is TGTGCCTGGAGTGTGCCTGGAGGGTGGAACACCATATATTTT.

The chain links TRBV9 to TRBJ2-7; the D gene is possibly TRBD2 (5 bases). The CDR3 consists of 14 residues. The germline gives CDR1 SGDLS, CDR2 YYNGEE. Trimming shortened V by 0 bases and J by 0 bases, and 7 bases separated the two germline ends. The CDR3 protein is CASSVVGSSYEQYF. As DNA, the CDR3 is TGTGCCAGCAGCGTAGTAGGGAGCTCCTACGAGCAGTACTTC.

The chain carries TRBV18 and TRBJ2-3; no reliable D call. The CDR3 extends over 14 amino acids. Per germline, CDR1 KGHSH and CDR2 LQKENI. The V end lost 2 bases, the J end lost 1 base, and 7 bases lay between the germline ends. The CDR3, as DNA: TGTGCCAGCTCACCAATCCCGGGCACAGATACGCAGTATTTT. Its protein product is CASSPIPGTDTQYF.

The chain recombines TRBV7-3 with TRBJ2-1; 9 bases are shared with TRBD2. Per germline, CDR1 SGHTA and CDR2 FQGTGA. The CDR3 is 18 residues long. The V segment lost 5 bases and the J segment 7 bases; nucleotides outside the gene matches: 18. CDR3 DNA: TGTGCCAGCAGCCCAAGGGGGTCTAGCGGGGAAAGGGGGAATGAGCAGTTCTTC. It is translated as CASSPRGSSGERGNEQFF.

The rearrangement links TRBV2 to TRBJ1-1; tentative D call: TRBD1 (5 bases). The CDR3 is made up of 14 amino acids. Germline-derived CDR1 and CDR2 are SNHLY and FYNNEI. Trimming cost V 6 bases and J 5 bases, with 16 bases left between them. The chain's CDR3 is CASRAPIQGTEAFF. The CDR3 nucleotides read TGTGCCAGCAGGGCTCCTATCCAGGGAACTGAAGCTTTCTTT.